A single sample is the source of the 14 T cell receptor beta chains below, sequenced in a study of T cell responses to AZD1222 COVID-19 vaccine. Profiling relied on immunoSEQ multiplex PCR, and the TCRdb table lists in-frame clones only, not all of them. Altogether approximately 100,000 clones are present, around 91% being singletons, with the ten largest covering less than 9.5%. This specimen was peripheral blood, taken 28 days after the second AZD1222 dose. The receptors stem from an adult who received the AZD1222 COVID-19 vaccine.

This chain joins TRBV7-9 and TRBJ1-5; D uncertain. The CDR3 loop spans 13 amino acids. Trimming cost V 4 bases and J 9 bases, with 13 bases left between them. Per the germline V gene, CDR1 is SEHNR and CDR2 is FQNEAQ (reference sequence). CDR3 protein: CASSSTTDGPQHF. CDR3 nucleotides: TGTGCCAGCAGCTCAACCACGGACGGGCCCCAGCATTTT. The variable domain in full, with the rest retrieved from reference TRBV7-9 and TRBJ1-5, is DTGVSQNPRHKITKRGQNVTFRCDPISEHNRLYWYRQTLGQGPEFLTYFQNEAQLEKSRLLSDRFSAERPKGSFSTLEIQRTEQGDSAMYLCASSSTTDGPQHFGDGTRLSIL.

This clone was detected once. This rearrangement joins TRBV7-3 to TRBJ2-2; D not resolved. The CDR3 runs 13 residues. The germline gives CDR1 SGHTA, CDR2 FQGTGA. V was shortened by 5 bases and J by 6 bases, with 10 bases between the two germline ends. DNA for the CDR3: TGTGCCAGCAGCCCACCCTCGCCCGGGGAGCTGTTTTTT. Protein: CASSPPSPGELFF.

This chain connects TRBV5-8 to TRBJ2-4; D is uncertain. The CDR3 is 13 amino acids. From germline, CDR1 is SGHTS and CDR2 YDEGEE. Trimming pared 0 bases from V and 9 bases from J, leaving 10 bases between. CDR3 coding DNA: TGTGCCAGCAGCTTGGGTTTGGGCAGCATTCAGTACTTC. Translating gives CASSLGLGSIQYF.

The CDR3 DNA follows: TGTGCCAGTAGTACAAACAGGTTTTACGAGCAGTACTTC. This translates into CASSTNRFYEQYF. The chain employs TRBV19 and TRBJ2-7; D possibly corresponds to TRBD1 (5 bases). V was trimmed by 4 bases and J by 4 bases, leaving 11 bases between them. The germline V gene has CDR1 LNHDA and CDR2 SQIVND (reference sequence). The CDR3 runs to 13 residues.

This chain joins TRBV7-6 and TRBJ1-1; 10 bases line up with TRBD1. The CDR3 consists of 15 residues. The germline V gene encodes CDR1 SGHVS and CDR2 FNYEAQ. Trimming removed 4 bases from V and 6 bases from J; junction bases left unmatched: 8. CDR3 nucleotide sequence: TGTGCCAGCAGCTCTACGGGACAGGGGTTGTCTGAAGCTTTCTTT. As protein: CASSSTGQGLSEAFF.

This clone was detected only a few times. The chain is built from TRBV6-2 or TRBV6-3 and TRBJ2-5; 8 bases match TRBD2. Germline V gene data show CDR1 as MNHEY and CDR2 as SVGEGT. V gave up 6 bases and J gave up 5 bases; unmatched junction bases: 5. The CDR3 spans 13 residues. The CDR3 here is CASSRGGPETQYF. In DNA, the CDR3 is TGTGCCAGCAGCCGGGGGGGCCCTGAGACCCAGTACTTC.

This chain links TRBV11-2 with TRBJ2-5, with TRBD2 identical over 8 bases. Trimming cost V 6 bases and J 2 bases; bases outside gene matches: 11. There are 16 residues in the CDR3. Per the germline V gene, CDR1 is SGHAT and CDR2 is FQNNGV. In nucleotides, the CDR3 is TGTGCCAGCAGTCGAAAGCGGGGGCTGGAGCAAGAGACCCAGTACTTC. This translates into CASSRKRGLEQETQYF.

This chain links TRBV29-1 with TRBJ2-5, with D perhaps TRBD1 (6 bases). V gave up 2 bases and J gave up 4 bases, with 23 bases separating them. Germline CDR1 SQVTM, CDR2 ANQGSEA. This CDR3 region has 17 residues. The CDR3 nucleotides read TGCAGCGTTGAACCGAGTGGTGGGGGCACTGGTGGAGAGACCCAGTACTTC. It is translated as CSVEPSGGGTGGETQYF.

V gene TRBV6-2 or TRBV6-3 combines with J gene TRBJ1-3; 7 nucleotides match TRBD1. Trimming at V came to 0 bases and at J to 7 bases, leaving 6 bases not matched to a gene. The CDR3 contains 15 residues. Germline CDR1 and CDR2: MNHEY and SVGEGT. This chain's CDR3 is CASSYSSGQLNTIYF. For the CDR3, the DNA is TGTGCCAGCAGTTACTCGTCGGGACAGCTCAACACCATATATTTT.

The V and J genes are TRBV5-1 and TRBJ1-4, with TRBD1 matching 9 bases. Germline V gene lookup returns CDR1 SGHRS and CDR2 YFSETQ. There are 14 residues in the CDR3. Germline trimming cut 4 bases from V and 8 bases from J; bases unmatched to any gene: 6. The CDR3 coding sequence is TGCGCCAGCAGCCGGACAGGGGAAGGGGAAAAACTGTTTTTT. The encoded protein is CASSRTGEGEKLFF.

The CDR3: CASSLKGANYGYTF. The CDR3 DNA reads TGTGCCAGCAGCCTCAAGGGGGCTAACTATGGCTACACCTTC. The chain uses TRBV7-8 and TRBJ1-2; D may be TRBD1 (6 bases). CDR3 length: 14 amino acids. Germline CDR1 reads SGHVS; CDR2 reads FQNEAQ. V was pared by 5 bases and J by 0 bases, with 10 bases between. Full variable domain (rest looked up from reference TRBV7-8 and TRBJ1-2): GAGVSQSPRYKVAKRGQDVALRCDPISGHVSLFWYQQALGQGPEFLTYFQNEAQLDKSGLPSDRFFAERPEGSVSTLKIQRTQQEDSAVYLCASSLKGANYGYTFGSGTRLTVV.

The CDR3 coding sequence is TGTGCCAGCAGTCTTTCTCGGGACGACTTCTACACCTTC. This translates into CASSLSRDDFYTF. The chain uses TRBV12-3 or TRBV12-4 and TRBJ1-2; perhaps TRBD1 as D (5 bases). The CDR3 has 13 amino acids. V lost 5 bases, J lost 10 bases, and 17 bases lay in between.

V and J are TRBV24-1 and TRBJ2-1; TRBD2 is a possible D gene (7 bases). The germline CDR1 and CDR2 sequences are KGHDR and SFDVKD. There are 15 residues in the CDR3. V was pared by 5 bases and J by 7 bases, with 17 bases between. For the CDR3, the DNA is TGTGCCACCAGTGGATTTTCCAAGGGGGGGAATGAGCAGTTCTTC. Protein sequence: CATSGFSKGGNEQFF.

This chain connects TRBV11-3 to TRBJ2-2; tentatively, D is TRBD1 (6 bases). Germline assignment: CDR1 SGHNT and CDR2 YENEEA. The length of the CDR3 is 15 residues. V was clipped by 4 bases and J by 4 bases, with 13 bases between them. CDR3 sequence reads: CASSSVDRSTGELFF. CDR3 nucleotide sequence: TGTGCCAGCAGCTCGGTGGACAGAAGCACCGGGGAGCTGTTTTTT.